This T cell receptor (beta chain) was observed in a study of shared clonotypes between healthy human individuals. Partitioning of CD4+ cells yielded a CD45RA+ naive subset and a CD45RA-negative memory subset. In the authors' methods: Sequence data from immunoSEQ were junction-only and lacked quality scores; consequently, filtering differed. Here immunoSEQ multiplex PCR was the method, and the copy in TCRdb shows in-frame clones only, minus some. The V and J calls and the clone size are those of that table, but D and trimming were determined from the DNA. This sample has about 680,000 clones, with roughly 73% found just once. The TCR originated in a woman aged 25 to 39 in good health. Sequenced sample: memory CD4+ T cells sorted from blood. The subset denotes: CD45RA-negative fraction.

As DNA, the CDR3 is TGTGCCACCAGCACTAAGCGGGGTTGGGATAATGAGCAGTTCTTC. Its translation: CATSTKRGWDNEQFF. This chain connects TRBV15 to TRBJ2-1; the match to TRBD2 covers 7 bases. V dropped 4 bases and J dropped 7; count of bases not matched to a gene: 10. Germline assignment: CDR1 LNHNV and CDR2 YYDKDF (reference sequence). CDR3 length: 15 residues.